These 22 T cell receptor beta chains share one sample of origin, sequenced in a study of cytomegalovirus exposure and HLA in healthy donors. The PCR used 60 Vbeta and 13 Jbeta primers. The data were produced by immunoSEQ multiplex PCR, yet TCRdb's version contains in-frame clones alone and is incomplete. The data hold more than 90,000 clones, with 78% observed a single time. Sequenced input: PBMCs. The source is a woman aged 60-75 years in good health and CMV-seronegative.

The chain uses TRBV1 and TRBJ2-5; the table's TRBD2 call for D was not verified on the DNA. TRBV1 is marked as a pseudogene. CDR3 length equals 15 residues. CDR3 DNA sequence: TGCACCAGCAGCCAAGAGTCCGGGGGACAAGAGACCCAGTACTTC. This gives the protein CTSSQESGGQETQYF.

This clone has just a few counts. The chain links TRBV4-3 to TRBJ1-2; 7 bases map to TRBD1. The CDR3 totals 16 residues. Germline CDR1 and CDR2: LGHNA and YSLEER. The junction had 8 bases not matched to a gene; V was cut back by 0 bases and J by 4 bases. The CDR3 protein is CASSQDRTGNLYGYTF. In DNA form, the CDR3 reads TGCGCCAGCAGCCAAGATCGGACAGGAAACCTCTATGGCTACACCTTC.

CDR3 sequence: CASSPWTLYSNQPQHF. In nucleotides, the CDR3 is TGTGCCAGTAGTCCCTGGACACTCTATAGCAATCAGCCCCAGCATTTT. The J gene is TRBJ1-5, the V gene TRBV19; D possibly corresponds to TRBD1 (5 bases). The CDR3 length is 16 residues. CDR1 LNHDA and CDR2 SQIVND come from the germline V gene (reference sequence). The ends were cut back, 5 bases at V and 0 bases at J, with 14 bases in the middle.

The chain recombines TRBV29-1 with TRBJ1-1; a possible D gene is TRBD1 (5 bases). The CDR3 sequence is 14 residues long. Germline loops: CDR1 SQVTM, CDR2 ANQGSEA. The V gene lost 1 base and the J gene lost 5 bases, with 14 bases spanning the gap. This CDR3 is CSVEVGRGRTEAFF. In DNA, the CDR3 is TGCAGCGTTGAAGTAGGTCGGGGGAGAACTGAAGCTTTCTTT.

The chain links TRBV10-2 to TRBJ2-1; D is possibly TRBD1 (5 bases). In germline, CDR1 is WSHSY, CDR2 SAAADI. The V end was cut by 8 bases, the J end by 3 bases, with 14 bases between. There are 14 residues in the CDR3. The CDR3 region has the DNA TGCGCCAGCGCCAGGGATCTGCTCTACAATGAGCAGTTCTTC. This sequence encodes CASARDLLYNEQFF.

V gene TRBV6-5 combines with J gene TRBJ2-5; TRBD2 matches 7 bases. The J segment lost 1 base and the V segment lost 8 bases, leaving 1 base of the junction unmatched. This CDR3 has 12 residues. CDR1 and CDR2 (germline): MNHEY, SVGAGI. The CDR3 loop is CASRGSQETQYF. The CDR3 region has the DNA TGTGCCAGCCGCGGGAGCCAAGAGACCCAGTACTTC.

The chain carries TRBV30 and TRBJ2-7; D is ambiguous. V lost 1 base to trimming and J lost 2 bases, with 3 bases between them. The CDR3 covers 11 residues. The germline V gene encodes CDR1 GTSNPN and CDR2 SVGIG (reference sequence). As DNA, the CDR3 is TGTGCCTGGAGTGCAGCCTACGAGCAGTACTTC. It specifies CAWSAAYEQYF. The full variable domain, rest sourced from reference TRBV30 and TRBJ2-7, is SQTIHQWPATLVQPVGSPLSLECTVEGTSNPNLYWYRQAAGRGLQLLFYSVGIGQISSEVPQNLSASRPQDRQFILSSKKLLLSDSGFYLCAWSAAYEQYFGPGTRLTVT.

This chain joins TRBV4-3 and TRBJ2-7; D gene uncertain. The CDR3 is 17 amino acids. The V gene lost 0 bases and the J gene lost 2 bases, with 17 bases spanning the gap. CDR1 is LGHNA, CDR2 YSLEER, per germline. Written as DNA, the CDR3 is TGCGCCAGCAGCCAAGATTTTAGGAGAACCACTACCTACGAGCAGTACTTC. Translated: CASSQDFRRTTTYEQYF.

This sequence joins TRBV5-1 and TRBJ1-4, with D uncertain. Per the germline V gene, CDR1 is SGHRS and CDR2 is YFSETQ. Trimming left V 4 bases short and J 7 bases short, with 11 bases between. The CDR3 runs 13 residues. This CDR3 reads CASSPRVGEKLFF. The CDR3 coding sequence is TGCGCCAGCAGCCCTCGGGTGGGTGAAAAACTGTTTTTT.

The chain recombines TRBV30 with TRBJ2-1; 7 bases map to TRBD2. With V trimmed by 0 bases and J by 8 bases, 10 bases remained unmatched. The CDR3 is 15 residues long. CDR1 is GTSNPN, CDR2 SVGIG, per germline (reference sequence). CDR3 sequence (DNA): TGTGCCTGGAGTGTACGGACTAGGGTTAAAGATGAGCAGTTCTTC. Its translation: CAWSVRTRVKDEQFF.

This clone was detected only a few times. A junction boundary mismatches the germline segment, possibly from a read error. V gene TRBV7-2 combines with J gene TRBJ1-3; possibly TRBD1 for D (5 bases). The CDR3 is made up of 14 amino acids. The germline gives CDR1 SGHTA, CDR2 FQGNSA. The DNA for the CDR3 is TGTGCCAGCAGCTTGCAGACAGCCGACCCCCCCAGTGATTTT. It codes for CASSLQTADPPSDF.

J is TRBJ2-7 and V is TRBV7-9, with 7 bases aligning to TRBD1. CDR1 and CDR2 from the germline V gene are SEHNR and FQNEAQ (reference sequence). This CDR3 spans 16 amino acids. Germline trimming cut 5 bases from V and 5 bases from J; bases unmatched to any gene: 15. As DNA, the CDR3 is TGTGCCAGCAGCCGGAGAGAGGGACAGAAATCTGACGAGCAGTACTTC. It specifies CASSRREGQKSDEQYF.

This sequence joins TRBV13 and TRBJ2-3; the D is unclear. The V end lost 0 bases, the J end lost 6 bases, and 7 bases lay between the germline ends. CDR1 and CDR2 from the germline V gene are PRHDT and FYEKMQ (reference sequence). CDR3 size: 13 residues. The CDR3 DNA reads as TGTGCCAGCAGCTTAGGGGCCTGGGATACGCAGTATTTT. It encodes CASSLGAWDTQYF.

The rearrangement links TRBV19 to TRBJ2-5; perhaps TRBD2 as D (6 bases). This CDR3 is 16 amino acids long. Germline lookup yields CDR1 LNHDA and CDR2 SQIVND (reference sequence). Trimming removed 4 bases from V and 2 bases from J, with 17 bases in between. CDR3 nucleotide sequence: TGTGCCAGTAGTAATCCCGGGGGAGGAATACAAGAGACCCAGTACTTC. Its protein product is CASSNPGGGIQETQYF.

CDR3 residues: CASSPEGQGAYEQYF. DNA of the CDR3: TGCGCCAGCAGCCCGGAGGGACAGGGGGCGTACGAGCAGTACTTC. The J gene is TRBJ2-7, the V gene TRBV5-1, with TRBD1 matching over 12 bases. CDR3 length: 15 amino acids. With V trimmed by 4 bases and J by 4 bases, 6 bases remained unmatched. Germline V gene data show CDR1 as SGHRS and CDR2 as YFSETQ.

The chain links TRBV4-1 to TRBJ1-2; D remains ambiguous. V lost 0 bases and J lost 4, with 9 bases in between. The germline V gene has CDR1 MGHRA and CDR2 YSYEKL. This CDR3 comprises 14 residues. CDR3 sequence (DNA): TGCGCCAGCAGCCAAGAGTTCTCTACCTATGGCTACACCTTC. Its protein is CASSQEFSTYGYTF.

The chain recombines TRBV18 with TRBJ1-1; D unresolved. CDR1 is KGHSH, CDR2 LQKENI, per germline. This CDR3 comprises 15 residues. Trimming pared 2 bases from V and 2 bases from J, leaving 12 bases between. CDR3 coding DNA: TGTGCCAGCTCACCAACGCGAGGGCCCAACACTGAAGCTTTCTTT. Encoded protein: CASSPTRGPNTEAFF.

The chain carries TRBV6-1 and TRBJ2-2; D is perhaps TRBD1 (6 bases). CDR3 length equals 13 residues. Trimming took off 6 bases at V and 4 bases at J, with 9 bases between the two ends. Looked up from germline, CDR1 is MNHNS and CDR2 is SASEGT. CDR3 sequence (DNA): TGTGCCAGCAGACAGGGCGGCACCGGGGAGCTGTTTTTT. As protein: CASRQGGTGELFF.

The J gene is TRBJ1-2, the V gene TRBV19, with D unresolved. Germline V gene sequence: CDR1 LNHDA, CDR2 SQIVND (reference sequence). This CDR3 contains 15 residues. Trimming removed 3 bases from V and 2 bases from J, with 13 bases in between. CDR3 coding DNA: TGTGCCAGTAGTATGAACGCACAGTCAAACTATGGCTACACCTTC. Protein: CASSMNAQSNYGYTF.

This clone occurred a few times. This sequence joins TRBV5-4 and TRBJ1-1, with 9 bases matching TRBD1. The V gene end was trimmed by 5 bases and the J gene end by 6 bases; junction bases not matched to a gene: 8. The CDR3 is 14 residues long. Per germline, CDR1 SGHNT and CDR2 YYREEE (reference sequence). CDR3 region: CASREQGARAEAFF. CDR3 bases: TGTGCCAGCAGGGAACAGGGGGCTCGGGCTGAAGCTTTCTTT.

The J gene is TRBJ2-1, the V gene TRBV7-2; D is perhaps TRBD2 (5 bases). This CDR3 is 18 amino acids long. Germline loops: CDR1 SGHTA, CDR2 FQGNSA. V lost 4 bases to trimming and J lost 4 bases, with 23 bases between them. The CDR3 region is CASSSQRSLGSAYNEQFF. The CDR3 DNA is TGTGCCAGCAGCTCCCAAAGATCCCTAGGTAGCGCTTACAATGAGCAGTTCTTC.

This rearrangement joins TRBV29-1 to TRBJ1-3; 7 bases fit TRBD1. V shed 5 bases and J 1 base; nucleotides not matched to a gene: 14. The CDR3 totals 17 residues. Germline-derived CDR1 and CDR2 are SQVTM and ANQGSEA. CDR3 amino acids: CSVLGSRGQGSGNTIYF. CDR3 bases: TGCAGCGTTTTGGGATCGAGGGGGCAGGGATCTGGAAACACCATATATTTT.